A single sample gave rise to the 21 T cell receptor beta chains below, sequenced in a study of cytomegalovirus exposure and HLA in healthy donors. PCR primers comprised 60 Vbeta and 13 Jbeta primers. Libraries were prepared by immunoSEQ multiplex PCR; TCRdb keeps only in-frame clonotypes and omits some of them. Altogether 99,000 or so clones are present, approximately 80% being singletons, with the ten largest covering about 5.7%. The sample comprised PBMCs. These receptors came from a male donor in good health and CMV-seronegative.

The V call is TRBV5-1, the J call TRBJ1-1, with 10 bases identical to TRBD1. This CDR3 is built from 15 residues. V shed 4 bases, J shed 2 bases, and the junction held 5 bases outside the gene matches. Germline CDR1 and CDR2: SGHRS and YFSETQ. CDR3 nucleotides: TGCGCCAGCAGCCCACGGGACAGGGGAAACACTGAAGCTTTCTTT. This translates into CASSPRDRGNTEAFF.

This clone was detected once. The gene calls are TRBV19 and TRBJ2-3, with D perhaps matching TRBD2 (6 bases). Trimming stripped 6 bases from V and 4 bases from J, with 11 bases between. The CDR3 sequence is 13 residues long. Germline CDR1 is LNHDA and CDR2 is SQIVND (reference sequence). CDR3 sequence reads: CASSTRRADTQYF. In nucleotides, the CDR3 is TGTGCCAGTAGCACTAGGAGGGCAGATACGCAGTATTTT.

The chain recombines TRBV5-1 with TRBJ2-1, with 7 nucleotides matching TRBD2. The V gene's germline CDR1 is SGHRS and CDR2 YFSETQ. V shed 3 bases and J 3 bases; nucleotides not matched to a gene: 9. The CDR3 contains 16 residues. CDR3: CASSSPPGGYYNEQFF. DNA for the CDR3: TGCGCCAGCAGCTCCCCTCCGGGGGGATACTACAATGAGCAGTTCTTC.

The chain employs TRBV28 and TRBJ2-7; a weak D match, TRBD1 (6 bases). The V gene lost 1 base and the J gene lost 6 bases, with 10 bases spanning the gap. CDR3 length: 13 amino acids. Germline CDR1 and CDR2: MDHEN and SYDVKM. CDR3 protein: CASSLSWGREQYF. The CDR3 DNA sequence: TGTGCCAGCAGTTTATCCTGGGGGCGCGAGCAGTACTTC. The full variable domain, completed using reference TRBV28 and TRBJ2-7, is DVKVTQSSRYLVKRTGEKVFLECVQDMDHENMFWYRQDPGLGLRLIYFSYDVKMKEKGDIPEGYSVSREKKERFSLILESASTNQTSMYLCASSLSWGREQYFGPGTRLTVT.

The rearrangement uses TRBV27 and TRBJ2-2; the match to TRBD1 covers 8 bases. The CDR3 consists of 16 residues. Per germline, CDR1 MNHEY and CDR2 SMNVEV (reference sequence). The J segment lost 6 bases and the V segment lost 10 bases, leaving 16 bases of the junction unmatched. CDR3 protein: CATGSRVRGRAGELFF. The CDR3 DNA is TGTGCCACTGGGAGTCGGGTCAGGGGGCGGGCCGGGGAGCTGTTTTTT.

The CDR3 region is CASSLISGSQFF. CDR3 bases: TGTGCCAGCAGCTTGATTAGCGGGTCCCAGTTCTTC. The rearrangement uses TRBV5-4 and TRBJ2-1; 7 bases agree with TRBD2. Germline CDR1 reads SGHNT; CDR2 reads YYREEE (reference sequence). Germline trimming cut 1 base from V and 13 bases from J; bases unmatched to any gene: 5. The CDR3 sequence is 12 residues long.

The chain couples TRBV7-6 to TRBJ2-7; 9 bases line up with TRBD2. The V gene end was trimmed by 3 bases and the J gene end by 3 bases; junction bases not matched to a gene: 3. The CDR3 sequence is 14 residues long. Germline V gene data show CDR1 as SGHVS and CDR2 as FNYEAQ. The CDR3 DNA reads as TGTGCCAGCAGCTTGGGACTAGCAGACTACGAGCAGTACTTC. Encoded protein: CASSLGLADYEQYF.

This clone has more than one count but fewer than ten. V and J are TRBV7-3 and TRBJ2-5; 7 nucleotides agree with TRBD1. The CDR3 is 13 residues long. CDR1 is SGHTA, CDR2 FQGTGA, per germline. Trimming at V came to 5 bases and at J to 5 bases, leaving 5 bases not matched to a gene. This chain's CDR3 is CASSTDRSETQYF. The CDR3, as DNA: TGTGCCAGCAGCACGGACAGGTCGGAGACCCAGTACTTC.

CDR3 amino acids: CASSLGGSYEQYF. The CDR3 DNA reads as TGTGCCAGCAGCCTAGGGGGCTCCTACGAGCAGTACTTC. This chain uses TRBV14 with TRBJ2-7, with D possibly being TRBD1 (6 bases). Germline CDR1 is SGHDN and CDR2 is FVKESK. This CDR3 contains 13 residues. Trimming cost V 4 bases and J 0 bases, with 7 bases left between them.

There are a few counts of this clone. The gene calls are TRBV4-1 and TRBJ1-1; D is unclear. This CDR3 has 14 residues. V was cut by 1 base and J by 4 bases, with 10 bases left in between. CDR1 is MGHRA, CDR2 YSYEKL, per germline. This chain's CDR3 is CASSQVGKSTEAFF. The CDR3 region has the DNA TGCGCCAGCAGCCAAGTGGGCAAAAGCACTGAAGCTTTCTTT.

This CDR3 reads CASSQDQKSYEQYF. DNA of the CDR3: TGCGCCAGCAGCCAAGACCAGAAATCCTACGAGCAGTACTTC. The chain couples TRBV4-1 to TRBJ2-7; D uncertain. Germline-derived CDR1 and CDR2 are MGHRA and YSYEKL. This CDR3 contains 14 residues. With 0 bases removed from V and 1 base from J, the gap between germline ends came to 7 bases.

The rearrangement joins TRBV2 to TRBJ2-1; 14 bases are a match to TRBD2. CDR3 size: 15 residues. The trim removed 4 bases at V and 6 bases at J, leaving 2 bases unmatched. Per the germline V gene, CDR1 is SNHLY and CDR2 is FYNNEI. The CDR3 DNA reads TGTGCCAGCAGTGGGACTAGCGGGAGGACCAATGAGCAGTTCTTC. Protein product: CASSGTSGRTNEQFF.

In this sample, this clone turned up a few times. The chain joins TRBV5-4 to TRBJ2-3; the D gene is possibly TRBD2 (5 bases). Germline values: CDR1 SGHNT, CDR2 YYREEE (reference sequence). The CDR3 contains 15 residues. Trimming pared 0 bases from V and 1 base from J, leaving 9 bases between. CDR3 amino acids: CASSLDFGGTDTQYF. Written as DNA, the CDR3 is TGTGCCAGCAGCTTGGACTTCGGGGGCACAGATACGCAGTATTTT.

The chain joins TRBV14 to TRBJ2-1; TRBD1 matches at 10 bases. The CDR3 totals 19 residues. The germline gives CDR1 SGHDN, CDR2 FVKESK. Trimming cost V 0 bases and J 7 bases; bases outside gene matches: 15. CDR3 amino acids: CASSQDFFIGTGASNEQFF. The CDR3 bases are TGTGCCAGCAGCCAAGATTTTTTCATCGGGACAGGGGCTAGTAATGAGCAGTTCTTC.

The chain links TRBV5-1 to TRBJ2-1; 8 bases agree with TRBD1. This CDR3 has 15 amino acids. Germline V gene sequence: CDR1 SGHRS, CDR2 YFSETQ. V lost 2 bases, J lost 8 bases, and 9 bases stayed unmatched. The CDR3 DNA reads TGCGCCAGCAGCTTAGGGACAGGCCTTCAGGATGAGCAGTTCTTC. Translation: CASSLGTGLQDEQFF.

The chain has TRBV7-2 and TRBJ2-3; D might be TRBD1 (6 bases). Looked up from germline, CDR1 is SGHTA and CDR2 is FQGNSA. The CDR3 has 14 amino acids. V was trimmed by 6 bases and J by 2 bases, leaving 12 bases between them. The CDR3 DNA reads TGTGCCAGCAGGACAGGAGTGAACACAGATACGCAGTATTTT. It translates to CASRTGVNTDTQYF.

This rearrangement joins TRBV28 to TRBJ2-7; 11 positions agree with TRBD2. The CDR3 is made up of 13 amino acids. Per the germline V gene, CDR1 is MDHEN and CDR2 is SYDVKM. The trim removed 10 bases at V and 3 bases at J, leaving 5 bases unmatched. The CDR3 sequence: CAISLAGVYEQYF. The CDR3 DNA reads as TGTGCCATCTCACTAGCGGGAGTCTACGAGCAGTACTTC.

The genes are TRBV6-5 and TRBJ2-7; D not certain. Germline CDR1 and CDR2: MNHEY and SVGAGI. Trimming removed 4 bases at V and 2 bases at J, with 15 bases between. This CDR3 has 15 residues. As DNA, the CDR3 is TGTGCCAGCAGTTTCTATTCCCTAGTGGCCTACGAGCAGTACTTC. It encodes CASSFYSLVAYEQYF.

The chain links TRBV7-6 to TRBJ1-1; maybe TRBD1 (6 bases). Looked up from germline, CDR1 is SGHVS and CDR2 is FNYEAQ. This CDR3 is 15 amino acids long. The germline V and J ends were trimmed by 5 bases and 4 bases, with 17 bases remaining between them. The CDR3 reads CASSNTPTGGTEAFF. The DNA for the CDR3 is TGTGCCAGCAGCAACACTCCGACAGGAGGCACTGAAGCTTTCTTT.

The V and J genes are TRBV9 and TRBJ2-5, with TRBD1 as a possible D gene (5 bases). The J call is uncertain, as TRBJ2-7 better fits the DNA end. Germline V lookup: CDR1 SGDLS, CDR2 YYNGEE. The CDR3 sequence is 16 residues long. CDR3 loop: CASSPRPGPAIYEQYF. For the CDR3, the DNA is TGTGCCAGCAGCCCTCGCCCAGGGCCGGCTATCTACGAGCAGTACTTC.

This clone was detected only once. V and J are TRBV28 and TRBJ2-7, with D uncertain. CDR3 size: 13 residues. Germline CDR1 reads MDHEN; CDR2 reads SYDVKM. V lost 2 bases and J 7 bases, leaving 12 bases between the germline ends. The CDR3 loop is CASSLGQVEEQYF. CDR3 in DNA: TGTGCCAGCAGTTTAGGCCAGGTCGAAGAGCAGTACTTC.